The 15 T cell receptor beta chains below were found in one sample sequenced in a study of T-cell reconstitution after alpha-beta-depleted transplantation in children. It was with unique molecular identifiers that the TCRbeta library was prepared. TCRdb re-called the PCR reads with MiXCR, one entry per CDR3 protein. Among approximately 80,000 distinct CDR3 sequences listed, around 14% were seen once. This material consisted of PBMCs, mostly from graft donor cells, taken 180 days after TCRalphabeta/CD19-depleted stem cell transplant. Receptors originate from a male patient between 2 and 15 years old who had a stem cell transplant for acute lymphoblastic leukemia, so the T cells may come from the graft donor.

The sample holds many counts of this clonotype. V usage is TRBV6-1 and J usage is TRBJ2-5, with D possibly being TRBD2 (6 bases). Germline loops: CDR1 MNHNS, CDR2 SASEGT. V lost 4 bases and J 5 bases, leaving 14 bases between the germline ends. The CDR3 is 14 residues long. Here the CDR3 reads CASSGRGKIETQYF. The CDR3 nucleotides read TGTGCCAGCAGTGGCCGGGGGAAGATTGAGACCCAGTACTTC.

The chain employs TRBV29-1 and TRBJ2-2; TRBD1 might be the D (5 bases). Germline CDR1 and CDR2: SQVTM and ANQGSEA. Trimming cost V 5 bases and J 7 bases, with 11 bases left between them. The CDR3 has 12 amino acids. The CDR3 sequence: CSVTRAGGELFF. In DNA, the CDR3 is TGCAGCGTTACCAGGGCTGGCGGGGAGCTGTTTTTT.

The chain combines TRBV4-3 with TRBJ2-1, with TRBD2 identical over 13 bases. The CDR3 length is 15 residues. The germline V gene has CDR1 LGHNA and CDR2 YSLEER. V trimming: 7 bases; J trimming: 6 bases; junction bases outside the gene matches: 6. CDR3 region: CASTKLAGGLNEQFF. The CDR3 nucleotides read TGCGCCAGCACCAAACTAGCGGGAGGGCTCAATGAGCAGTTCTTC.

J is TRBJ2-1 and V is TRBV12-3 or TRBV12-4, with 9 positions matching TRBD1. The J segment lost 5 bases and the V segment lost 5 bases, leaving 13 bases of the junction unmatched. The CDR3 has 17 residues. In DNA, the CDR3 is TGTGCCAGCAGTCGAGCACCATGGACAGGGGTACACAATGAGCAGTTCTTC. This sequence encodes CASSRAPWTGVHNEQFF.

Only a few counts were recorded for this clonotype. V gene TRBV6-1 combines with J gene TRBJ2-4; 9 nucleotides agree with TRBD1. J gave up 6 bases and V 6 bases, and 9 bases lay outside the gene matches. This CDR3 is 15 amino acids long. Germline assignment: CDR1 MNHNS and CDR2 SASEGT. The CDR3 DNA reads TGTGCCAGCAGCTCGGGACAGGGTGTCGGAAACATTCAGTACTTC. This translates into CASSSGQGVGNIQYF.

The chain employs TRBV9 and TRBJ2-5; possible D gene TRBD2, 6 bases. CDR3 length: 16 amino acids. Between the trimmed V and J ends, which lost 1 base and 0 bases, there was a span of 13 bases. CDR1 SGDLS and CDR2 YYNGEE come from the germline V gene. The CDR3 protein is CASSVRAGSHQETQYF. The CDR3 region has the DNA TGTGCCAGCAGCGTAAGGGCGGGGAGCCACCAAGAGACCCAGTACTTC.

This clonotype was counted a few times. This chain links TRBV9 with TRBJ2-3; TRBD2 is a possible D gene (5 bases). V lost 4 bases, J lost 6 bases, and 12 bases lay in between. The CDR3 spans 13 residues. Germline V gene data show CDR1 as SGDLS and CDR2 as YYNGEE. CDR3 region: CASSPDWRDTQYF. In nucleotides, the CDR3 is TGTGCCAGCAGCCCGGACTGGAGGGATACGCAGTATTTT.

This clonotype has just a few counts. The J gene is TRBJ1-2, the V gene TRBV30; D gene ambiguous. V lost 7 bases and J 11 bases, leaving 8 bases between the germline ends. The CDR3 spans 8 residues. From germline, CDR1 is GTSNPN and CDR2 SVGIG (reference sequence). Written as DNA, the CDR3 is TGTGCCTTCCGGCCTTACACCTTC. This gives the protein CAFRPYTF. Together with reference TRBV30 and TRBJ1-2, the CDR3 gives the full variable domain: SQTIHQWPATLVQPVGSPLSLECTVEGTSNPNLYWYRQAAGRGLQLLFYSVGIGQISSEVPQNLSASRPQDRQFILSSKKLLLSDSGFYLCAFRPYTFGSGTRLTVV.

This clonotype showed up just a few times. The chain joins TRBV6-5 to TRBJ1-5; D call uncertain. The V gene lost 4 bases and the J gene lost 0 bases, with 10 bases spanning the gap. CDR1 MNHEY and CDR2 SVGAGI come from the germline V gene. The CDR3 is made up of 15 amino acids. CDR3 DNA sequence: TGTGCCAGCAGTTTTCCGGGAATTAGCAATCAGCCCCAGCATTTT. Its protein is CASSFPGISNQPQHF.

This chain uses TRBV15 with TRBJ1-2; 7 bases line up with TRBD1. CDR3 length: 15 amino acids. Trimming at V came to 0 bases and at J to 4 bases, leaving 5 bases not matched to a gene. Germline CDR1 is LNHNV and CDR2 is YYDKDF (reference sequence). The CDR3 loop is CATSRDRTGGYGYTF. As DNA, the CDR3 is TGTGCCACCAGCAGAGATCGGACAGGCGGCTATGGCTACACCTTC.

The V gene is TRBV6-1, the J gene TRBJ2-1; 10 bases are a match to TRBD2. The CDR3 has 13 amino acids. Germline-derived CDR1 and CDR2 are MNHNS and SASEGT. Unmatched junction bases numbered 7, after V lost 11 bases and J lost 6 bases. The DNA for the CDR3 is TGTGCCTCGAGGAAGCGGGGGGGCAATGAGCAGTTCTTC. It translates to CASRKRGGNEQFF.

This clonotype occurred many times. The chain couples TRBV4-1 to TRBJ2-2, with D tentatively TRBD2 (6 bases). This CDR3 spans 16 amino acids. Germline V gene sequence: CDR1 MGHRA, CDR2 YSYEKL. The V end lost 0 bases, the J end lost 4 bases, and 12 bases lay between the germline ends. This chain's CDR3 is CASSQEAGRGTGELFF. The CDR3 coding sequence is TGCGCCAGCAGCCAAGAGGCGGGAAGAGGCACCGGGGAGCTGTTTTTT.

A word on this clonotype: The junction does not match germline at one end; this may be a read error. This chain links TRBV4-3 with TRBJ2-2; 7 bases fit TRBD1. This CDR3 comprises 17 residues. Germline V CDR1 and CDR2: LGHNA, YSLEER. The CDR3 DNA sequence: TGCGCCAGCAGCCAAGACGTTAGGACAGGCGACACCGGGGAGCAGTTTTTT. Amino acids: CASSQDVRTGDTGEQFF.

This clonotype was detected ten times or more. The J gene is TRBJ2-7, the V gene TRBV6-2 or TRBV6-3; D is possibly TRBD1 or TRBD2 (5 bases each). The germline gives CDR1 MNHEY, CDR2 SVGEGT. With 5 bases removed from V and 2 bases from J, the gap between germline ends came to 19 bases. The CDR3 sequence is 16 residues long. The CDR3 sequence: CASSVGRAPATYEQYF. CDR3 DNA: TGTGCCAGCAGTGTGGGACGGGCCCCGGCCACCTACGAGCAGTACTTC.

This clonotype is categorized as medium-sized (0.01 to 0.1%). The chain carries TRBV10-3 and TRBJ2-1, with 14 bases that match TRBD2. The V segment lost 7 bases and the J segment 9 bases; nucleotides outside the gene matches: 5. The germline gives CDR1 ENHRY, CDR2 SYGVKD. The CDR3 spans 14 residues. The DNA of the CDR3 is TGTGCCATCACCGGGACTAGCGGGGGATCTGAGCAGTTCTTC. It codes for CAITGTSGGSEQFF.